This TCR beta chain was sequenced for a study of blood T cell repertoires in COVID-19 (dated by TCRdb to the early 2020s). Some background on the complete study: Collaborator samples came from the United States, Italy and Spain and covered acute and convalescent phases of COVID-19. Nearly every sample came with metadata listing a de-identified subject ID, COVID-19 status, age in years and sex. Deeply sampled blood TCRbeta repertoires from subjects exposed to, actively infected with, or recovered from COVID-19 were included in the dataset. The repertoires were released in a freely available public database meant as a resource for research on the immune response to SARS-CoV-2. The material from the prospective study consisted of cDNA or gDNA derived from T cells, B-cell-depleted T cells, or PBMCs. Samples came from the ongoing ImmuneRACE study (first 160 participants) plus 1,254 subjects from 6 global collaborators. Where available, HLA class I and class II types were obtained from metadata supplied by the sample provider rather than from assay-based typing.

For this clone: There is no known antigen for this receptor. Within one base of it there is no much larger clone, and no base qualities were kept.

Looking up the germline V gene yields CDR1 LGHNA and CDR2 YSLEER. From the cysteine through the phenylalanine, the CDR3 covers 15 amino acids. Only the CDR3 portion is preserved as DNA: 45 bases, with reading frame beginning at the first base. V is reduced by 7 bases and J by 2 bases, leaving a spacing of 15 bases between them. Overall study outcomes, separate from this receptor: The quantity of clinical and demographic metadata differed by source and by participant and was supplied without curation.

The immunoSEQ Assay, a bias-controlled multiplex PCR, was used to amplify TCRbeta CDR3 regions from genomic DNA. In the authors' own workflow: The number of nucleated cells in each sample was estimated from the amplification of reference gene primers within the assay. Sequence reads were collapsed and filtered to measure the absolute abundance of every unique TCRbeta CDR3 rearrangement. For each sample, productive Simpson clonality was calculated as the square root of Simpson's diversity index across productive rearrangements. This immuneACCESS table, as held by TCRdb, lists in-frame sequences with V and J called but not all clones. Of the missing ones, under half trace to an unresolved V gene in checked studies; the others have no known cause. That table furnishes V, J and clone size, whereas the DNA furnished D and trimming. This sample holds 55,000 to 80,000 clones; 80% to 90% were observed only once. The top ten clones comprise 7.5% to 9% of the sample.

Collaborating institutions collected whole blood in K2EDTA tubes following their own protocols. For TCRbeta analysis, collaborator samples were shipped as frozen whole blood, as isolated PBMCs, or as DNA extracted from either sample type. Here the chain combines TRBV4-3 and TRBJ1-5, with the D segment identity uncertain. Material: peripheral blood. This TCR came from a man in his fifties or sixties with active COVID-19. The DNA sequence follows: TGCGCCAGCAAGGTTGAGGCGATGGGCAATCAGCCCCAGCATTTT. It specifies CASKVEAMGNQPQHF.